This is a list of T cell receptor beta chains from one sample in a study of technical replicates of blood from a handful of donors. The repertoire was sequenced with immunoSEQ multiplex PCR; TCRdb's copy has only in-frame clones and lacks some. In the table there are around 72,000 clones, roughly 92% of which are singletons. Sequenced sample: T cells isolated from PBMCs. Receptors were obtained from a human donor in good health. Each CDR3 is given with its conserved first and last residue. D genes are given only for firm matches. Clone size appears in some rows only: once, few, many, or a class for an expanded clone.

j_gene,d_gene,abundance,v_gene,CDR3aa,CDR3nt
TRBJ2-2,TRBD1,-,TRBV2,CASSGTGGTGELFF,TGTGCCAGCAGTGGGACAGGGGGTACCGGGGAGCTGTTTTTT
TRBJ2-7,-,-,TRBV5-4,CASSLDGGNYEQYF,TGTGCCAGCAGCTTGGACGGCGGGAACTACGAGCAGTACTTC
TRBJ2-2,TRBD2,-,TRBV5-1,CASSFSREGNTGELFF,TGCGCCAGCAGCTTCTCGCGGGAGGGGAACACCGGGGAGCTGTTTTTT
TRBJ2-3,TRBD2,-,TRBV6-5,CASSYSGGRGDTQYF,TGTGCCAGCAGTTACTCGGGAGGGCGAGGAGATACGCAGTATTTT
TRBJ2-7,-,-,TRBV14,CASSYGGYEQYF,TGTGCCAGCAGCTATGGGGGGTACGAGCAGTACTTC
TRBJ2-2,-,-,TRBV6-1,CASSEGRENTGELFF,TGTGCCAGCAGTGAAGGTCGGGAGAACACCGGGGAGCTGTTTTTT
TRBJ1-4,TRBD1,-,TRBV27,CASSNGTVYATNEKLFF,TGTGCCAGCAGTAACGGGACAGTTTACGCAACTAATGAAAAACTGTTTTTT
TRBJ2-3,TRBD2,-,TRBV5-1,CASSIGTSGRNTQYF,TGCGCCAGCAGCATTGGGACTAGCGGGAGGAATACGCAGTATTTT
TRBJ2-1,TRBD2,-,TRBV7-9,CASSLEPLKAGGSNEQFF,TGTGCCAGCAGCTTAGAACCCCTTAAAGCGGGAGGATCCAATGAGCAGTTCTTC
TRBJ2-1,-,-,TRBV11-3,CASSPFSDEQFF,TGTGCCAGCAGCCCCTTTAGCGATGAGCAGTTCTTC
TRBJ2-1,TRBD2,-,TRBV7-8,CASSLARGGRTINEQFF,TGTGCCAGCAGCTTAGCGCGAGGCGGGAGGACCATAAATGAGCAGTTCTTC
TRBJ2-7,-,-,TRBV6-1,CASSSEVGLIYEQYF,TGTGCCAGCAGTTCCGAGGTGGGACTCATTTACGAGCAGTACTTC
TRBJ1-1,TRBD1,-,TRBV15,CATSYETGVLEAFF,TGTGCCACCAGCTACGAGACAGGGGTTCTTGAAGCTTTCTTT
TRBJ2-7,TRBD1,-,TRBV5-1,CASSWTGSNYEQYF,TGCGCCAGCAGCTGGACAGGATCCAACTACGAGCAGTACTTC
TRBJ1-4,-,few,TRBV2,CASSGDINEKLFF,TGTGCCAGCAGTGGGGACATTAATGAAAAACTGTTTTTT
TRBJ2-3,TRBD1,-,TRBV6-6,CASRAGGAGYTDTQYF,TGTGCCAGCAGGGCAGGGGGCGCAGGGTATACAGATACGCAGTATTTT
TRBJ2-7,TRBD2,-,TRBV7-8,CASSSATSGTYEQYF,TGTGCCAGCAGCAGTGCAACTAGCGGTACCTACGAGCAGTACTTC
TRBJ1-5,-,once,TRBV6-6,CASSLDRFQPQHF,TGTGCCAGCAGTTTAGACAGGTTCCAGCCCCAGCATTTT
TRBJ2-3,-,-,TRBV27,CASSPTSTDTQYF,TGTGCCAGCAGCCCCACTAGCACAGATACGCAGTATTTT
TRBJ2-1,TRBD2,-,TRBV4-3,CASSQDPPSGSYNEQFF,TGCGCCAGCAGCCAAGATCCCCCTAGCGGATCCTACAATGAGCAGTTCTTC
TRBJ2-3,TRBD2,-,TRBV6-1,CASSGLGLAVLDTQYF,TGTGCCAGCAGTGGCTTGGGACTAGCGGTCCTTGATACGCAGTATTTT
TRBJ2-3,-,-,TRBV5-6,CASSLIATAYTDTQYF,TGTGCCAGCAGCTTAATTGCGACTGCCTACACAGATACGCAGTATTTT
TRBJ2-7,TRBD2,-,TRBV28,CASSQGTTYEQYF,TGTGCCAGCAGTCAAGGGACTACCTACGAGCAGTACTTC
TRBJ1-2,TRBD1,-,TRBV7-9,CASSGTGEWYGYTF,TGTGCCAGCAGCGGGACAGGGGAATGGTATGGCTACACCTTC
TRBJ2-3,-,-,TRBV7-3,CASSPVSTDTQYF,TGTGCCAGCAGCCCCGTGAGCACAGATACGCAGTATTTT
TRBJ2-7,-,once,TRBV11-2,CASSLDRTPYEQYF,TGTGCCAGCAGCTTAGACAGGACTCCCTACGAGCAGTACTTC
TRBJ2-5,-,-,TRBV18,CASSRGRGETQYF,TGTGCCAGCTCACGAGGCAGGGGAGAGACCCAGTACTTC
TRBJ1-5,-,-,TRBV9,CASSPAGLNQPQHF,TGTGCCAGCAGCCCAGCAGGGCTAAATCAGCCCCAGCATTTT
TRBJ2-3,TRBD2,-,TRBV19,CASSIGAGGTDTQYF,TGTGCCAGTAGTATAGGAGCGGGAGGAACAGATACGCAGTATTTT
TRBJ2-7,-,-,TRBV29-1,CSVRGTSMEQYF,TGCAGCGTTCGGGGGACCAGCATGGAGCAGTATTTC
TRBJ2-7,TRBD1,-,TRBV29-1,CSVMGDRGYEQYF,TGCAGCGTCATGGGGGACAGAGGATACGAGCAGTACTTC
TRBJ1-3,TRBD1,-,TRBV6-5,CASRTGDGNTIYF,TGTGCCAGCCGGACAGGGGACGGAAACACCATATATTTT
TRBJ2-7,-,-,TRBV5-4,CASSLGSGSYEQYF,TGTGCCAGCAGCTTGGGGTCAGGGTCCTACGAGCAGTACTTC
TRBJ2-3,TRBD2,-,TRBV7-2,CASSLGVAGLTDTQYF,TGTGCCAGCAGCTTAGGGGTAGCGGGCCTCACAGATACGCAGTATTTT
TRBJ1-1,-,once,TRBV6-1,CASIQSGIAFF,TGTGCCAGTATACAGTCGGGGATTGCTTTCTTT
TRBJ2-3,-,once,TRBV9,CASSVVSPDTQYF,TGTGCCAGCAGCGTAGTCTCTCCAGATACGCAGTATTTT
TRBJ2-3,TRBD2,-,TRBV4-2,CASSYSTSGSNGTQYF,TGTGCCAGCAGCTACTCTACTAGCGGGAGTAATGGTACGCAGTATTTT
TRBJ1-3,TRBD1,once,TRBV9,CASSVDRGLGNTIYF,TGTGCCAGCAGCGTCGACAGGGGGCTTGGAAACACCATATATTTT
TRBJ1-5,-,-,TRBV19,CASNPQGQEDQPQHF,TGTGCCAGTAACCCACAAGGACAAGAGGATCAGCCCCAGCATTTT
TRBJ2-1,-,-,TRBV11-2,CASSSISSYNEQFF,TGTGCCAGCAGCTCCATTAGCTCCTACAATGAGCAGTTCTTC
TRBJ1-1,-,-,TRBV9,CASSAGAYTEAFF,TGTGCCAGCAGCGCAGGGGCCTACACTGAAGCTTTCTTT
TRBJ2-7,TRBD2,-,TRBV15,CATSRDGRGIYEQYF,TGTGCCACCAGCAGAGATGGGAGGGGTATCTACGAGCAGTACTTC
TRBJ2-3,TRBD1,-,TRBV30,CAWDRQGSGTDTQYF,TGTGCCTGGGACCGACAGGGGTCGGGGACAGATACGCAGTATTTT
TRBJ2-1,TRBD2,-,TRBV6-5,CASGRGTKPNNEQFF,TGTGCCAGCGGGAGGGGAACTAAGCCGAACAATGAGCAGTTCTTC
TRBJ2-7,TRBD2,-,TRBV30,CAWRVSRASGTNEQYF,TGTGCCTGGAGGGTGTCGAGGGCTAGCGGGACCAACGAGCAGTACTTC
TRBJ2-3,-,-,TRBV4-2,CASSRNILTDTQYF,TGTGCCAGCAGCCGTAACATCCTCACAGATACGCAGTATTTT
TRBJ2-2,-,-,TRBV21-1,CASSKALFGQARELFF,TGTGCCAGCAGCAAAGCGCTTTTTGGGCAAGCAAGGGAGCTGTTTTTT
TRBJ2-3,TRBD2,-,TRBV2,CASRKLAGGTDTQYF,TGTGCCAGCAGGAAACTAGCGGGAGGGACAGATACGCAGTATTTT